A selection of T cell receptor beta chains follows, all from one sample in a study of radiation and T cells in renal cell carcinoma. Repertoires were generated with immunoSEQ multiplex PCR, while TCRdb's copy carries only in-frame clones and drops some. The sample records fewer than 90,000 clones, around 85% being singletons. Here the sequenced sample was blood, taken from a patient whose treatment included radiotherapy and nephrectomy. Receptors were obtained from a woman between 50 and 59 years old with renal cell carcinoma. Each CDR3 is given with its conserved first and last residue. A D gene is named only where the DNA matches it firmly. Clone size is shown for a subset of rows, as once, few, many or a class of expanded clone.

v_gene: TRBV6-1
len: 14
abundance: .
d_gene: .
j_gene: TRBJ2-7
CDR3nt: TGTGCCAGCAGTCCTCAAGGTAGTGCCTACGAGCAGTACTTC
CDR3aa: CASSPQGSAYEQYF

v_gene: TRBV18
len: 14
abundance: .
d_gene: .
j_gene: TRBJ2-3
CDR3nt: TGTGCCAGCTCCCCAGGGCAACACACAGATACGCAGTATTTT
CDR3aa: CASSPGQHTDTQYF

v_gene: TRBV5-1
len: 15
abundance: .
d_gene: TRBD1
j_gene: TRBJ2-3
CDR3nt: TGCGCCAGCAGCGCCGGGACAGGGGGGACAGATACGCAGTATTTT
CDR3aa: CASSAGTGGTDTQYF

v_gene: TRBV28
len: 17
abundance: .
d_gene: TRBD1
j_gene: TRBJ1-3
CDR3nt: TGTGCCAGCAGCACAGTTTTCGACAGGGGGCAAGGAAACACCATATATTTT
CDR3aa: CASSTVFDRGQGNTIYF

v_gene: TRBV28
len: 12
abundance: .
d_gene: .
j_gene: TRBJ2-1
CDR3nt: TGTGCCAGCGGGGACTTACGGAATGAGCAGTTCTTC
CDR3aa: CASGDLRNEQFF

v_gene: TRBV30
len: 14
abundance: .
d_gene: .
j_gene: TRBJ2-3
CDR3nt: TGTGCCTGGGCTTTGGGGGTAGCGGTAGATACGCAGTATTTT
CDR3aa: CAWALGVAVDTQYF

v_gene: TRBV5-1
len: 14
abundance: .
d_gene: .
j_gene: TRBJ1-2
CDR3nt: TGCGCCAGCAGCTTGGCCAAGGACAGCTATGGCTACACCTTC
CDR3aa: CASSLAKDSYGYTF

v_gene: TRBV27
len: 17
abundance: once
d_gene: TRBD2
j_gene: TRBJ2-2
CDR3nt: TGTGCCAGCAGCAGATCAAGACTAGCGGGGGTCACCGGGGAGCTGTTTTTT
CDR3aa: CASSRSRLAGVTGELFF

v_gene: TRBV28
len: 12
abundance: .
d_gene: .
j_gene: TRBJ2-7
CDR3nt: TGTGCCACGCAACGGGACCGACGAGAGCAGTACTTC
CDR3aa: CATQRDRREQYF

v_gene: TRBV10-1
len: 14
abundance: .
d_gene: .
j_gene: TRBJ1-2
CDR3nt: TGCGCCAGCAGTGAGGCGGGGGTCGGATATGGCTACACCTTC
CDR3aa: CASSEAGVGYGYTF

v_gene: TRBV27
len: 17
abundance: .
d_gene: .
j_gene: TRBJ2-4
CDR3nt: TGTGCCAGCAGTTCATTCCCGGGACAAGAAGCCAAAAACATTCAGTACTTC
CDR3aa: CASSSFPGQEAKNIQYF

v_gene: TRBV4-3
len: 15
abundance: .
d_gene: .
j_gene: TRBJ1-2
CDR3nt: TGCGCCAGCAGCCAAGATCCCAGGGCGGGCTATGGCTACACCTTC
CDR3aa: CASSQDPRAGYGYTF

v_gene: TRBV28
len: 14
abundance: .
d_gene: TRBD1
j_gene: TRBJ1-2
CDR3nt: TGTGCCAGCAGTCAAACCGGGACAGTTTATGGCTACACCTTC
CDR3aa: CASSQTGTVYGYTF

v_gene: TRBV27
len: 16
abundance: once
d_gene: TRBD1
j_gene: TRBJ1-6
CDR3nt: TGTGCCAGCAGTTTATGGGGACAGGGGATGGGGTCACCCCTCCACTTT
CDR3aa: CASSLWGQGMGSPLHF

v_gene: TRBV4-3
len: 17
abundance: once
d_gene: .
j_gene: TRBJ2-1
CDR3nt: TGCGCCAGCAGCCAAGATAACGTCGCGAGCTCCTACAATGAGCAGTTCTTC
CDR3aa: CASSQDNVASSYNEQFF

v_gene: TRBV7-2
len: 16
abundance: .
d_gene: TRBD1
j_gene: TRBJ1-2
CDR3nt: TGTGCCAGCAGCTTAGCCCGGGGACAGGGACGCTATGGCTACACCTTC
CDR3aa: CASSLARGQGRYGYTF

v_gene: TRBV7-9
len: 12
abundance: .
d_gene: .
j_gene: TRBJ2-7
CDR3nt: TGTGCCAGCAGAAAGGACATTGACGAGCAGTACTTC
CDR3aa: CASRKDIDEQYF

v_gene: TRBV28
len: 15
abundance: .
d_gene: TRBD2
j_gene: TRBJ2-2
CDR3nt: TGTGCCAGCAGTCGCCTAGCGGGAACCGCCGGGGAGCTGTTTTTT
CDR3aa: CASSRLAGTAGELFF

v_gene: TRBV6-1
len: 13
abundance: once
d_gene: TRBD2
j_gene: TRBJ2-1
CDR3nt: TGTGCCAGCAGTAGCGGGAGGGTTCGAGAGCAGTTCTTC
CDR3aa: CASSSGRVREQFF

v_gene: TRBV7-2
len: 17
abundance: .
d_gene: TRBD2
j_gene: TRBJ2-2
CDR3nt: TGTGCCAGCAGCTCCCAGACTAGCGGGATAAACACCGGGGAGCTGTTTTTT
CDR3aa: CASSSQTSGINTGELFF

v_gene: TRBV5-1
len: 16
abundance: .
d_gene: TRBD2
j_gene: TRBJ2-1
CDR3nt: TGCGCCAGCAGCCCCTTGGCGGGAGGGACCTACAATGAGCAGTTCTTC
CDR3aa: CASSPLAGGTYNEQFF

v_gene: TRBV27
len: 15
abundance: .
d_gene: .
j_gene: TRBJ2-2
CDR3nt: TGTGCCAGCAAGAGACGGGACCCCCCTGAGAAGGAGCTGTTTTTT
CDR3aa: CASKRRDPPEKELFF

v_gene: TRBV28
len: 11
abundance: .
d_gene: .
j_gene: TRBJ2-5
CDR3nt: TGTGCCAGCAGTTCGCAAGAGACCCAGTACTTC
CDR3aa: CASSSQETQYF

v_gene: TRBV10-3
len: 14
abundance: .
d_gene: .
j_gene: TRBJ2-7
CDR3nt: TGTGCCATCAGTGAGGGTGCAGGGCCCTACGAGCAGTACTTC
CDR3aa: CAISEGAGPYEQYF

v_gene: TRBV6-1
len: 12
abundance: .
d_gene: .
j_gene: TRBJ2-3
CDR3nt: TGTGCCATTTCCGACTCCCTGCGGCCGCAGTATTTT
CDR3aa: CAISDSLRPQYF

v_gene: TRBV4-3
len: 14
abundance: .
d_gene: .
j_gene: TRBJ2-7
CDR3nt: TGCGCCAGCAGCCAAGCGAGGGGGAGCGACGAGCAGTACTTC
CDR3aa: CASSQARGSDEQYF

v_gene: TRBV10-3
len: 16
abundance: .
d_gene: TRBD1
j_gene: TRBJ2-1
CDR3nt: TGTGCCACCGCCGGGGGACCGGGACAGGGGGAAATTGAGCAGTTCTTC
CDR3aa: CATAGGPGQGEIEQFF

v_gene: TRBV19
len: 18
abundance: .
d_gene: TRBD2
j_gene: TRBJ2-2
CDR3nt: TGTGCCAGTAGTATAGGGCTAGCGGGAGGGCCGAACACCGGGGAGCTGTTTTTT
CDR3aa: CASSIGLAGGPNTGELFF

v_gene: TRBV2
len: 12
abundance: .
d_gene: .
j_gene: TRBJ2-7
CDR3nt: TGTGCCAGCAGCCTGGGGCAGTACGAGCAGTACTTC
CDR3aa: CASSLGQYEQYF

v_gene: TRBV28
len: 13
abundance: .
d_gene: .
j_gene: TRBJ1-1
CDR3nt: TGTGCCAGCAGACCGGGTTTGAACACTGAAGCTTTCTTT
CDR3aa: CASRPGLNTEAFF

v_gene: TRBV7-9
len: 14
abundance: once
d_gene: TRBD1
j_gene: TRBJ2-2
CDR3nt: TGTGCCAGCATACGGACAGGGGGGACCGGGGAGCTGTTTTTT
CDR3aa: CASIRTGGTGELFF

v_gene: TRBV2
len: 12
abundance: .
d_gene: .
j_gene: TRBJ1-2
CDR3nt: TGTGCCAGCAGTGCCCCAGGTTATGGCTACACCTTC
CDR3aa: CASSAPGYGYTF

v_gene: TRBV25-1
len: 15
abundance: once
d_gene: TRBD1
j_gene: TRBJ1-4
CDR3nt: TGTGCCAGCAGTAGCTCCGGGACAGGGGTAGAAAAACTGTTTTTT
CDR3aa: CASSSSGTGVEKLFF

v_gene: TRBV6-5
len: 15
abundance: .
d_gene: .
j_gene: TRBJ2-1
CDR3nt: TGTGCCAGCAGACCTCATCATAAATCCTACAATGAGCAGTTCTTC
CDR3aa: CASRPHHKSYNEQFF

v_gene: TRBV28
len: 16
abundance: .
d_gene: .
j_gene: TRBJ1-4
CDR3nt: TGTGCCAGCAGTTTGCTTAGTTTAGCAACTAATGAAAAACTGTTTTTT
CDR3aa: CASSLLSLATNEKLFF

v_gene: TRBV5-1
len: 15
abundance: .
d_gene: TRBD1
j_gene: TRBJ2-1
CDR3nt: TGCGCCAGCAGCTTGGGGACAGGGGGCTACAATGAGCAGTTCTTC
CDR3aa: CASSLGTGGYNEQFF

v_gene: TRBV5-4
len: 15
abundance: once
d_gene: .
j_gene: TRBJ2-1
CDR3nt: TGTGCCAGCAGCCCCGGGTCGAGCTCCTACAATGAGCAGTTCTTC
CDR3aa: CASSPGSSSYNEQFF

v_gene: TRBV5-1
len: 20
abundance: .
d_gene: .
j_gene: TRBJ2-2
CDR3nt: TGCGCCAGCAGCTTGGTTGGTTGGGAATTTTTAAGGGTTAAGGCCGGGGAGCTGTTTTTT
CDR3aa: CASSLVGWEFLRVKAGELFF

v_gene: TRBV11-2
len: 14
abundance: .
d_gene: TRBD1
j_gene: TRBJ1-5
CDR3nt: TGTGCCAGCAGCACAGGGGGTTCAGGGCAGCCCCAGCATTTT
CDR3aa: CASSTGGSGQPQHF

v_gene: TRBV2
len: 14
abundance: .
d_gene: .
j_gene: TRBJ1-2
CDR3nt: TGTGCCAGCAGTGAAGACGTCACAGTAAGTGGCTACACCTTC
CDR3aa: CASSEDVTVSGYTF

v_gene: TRBV28
len: 14
abundance: .
d_gene: .
j_gene: TRBJ1-5
CDR3nt: TGTGCCAGCGTCAGGGTATCGGGCAATCAGCCCCAGCATTTT
CDR3aa: CASVRVSGNQPQHF

v_gene: TRBV13
len: 12
abundance: .
d_gene: TRBD1
j_gene: TRBJ1-2
CDR3nt: TGTGCCAGCAGCACGGGACAGGGTACCTACACCTTC
CDR3aa: CASSTGQGTYTF